One and the same sample provided the 21 T cell receptor beta chains below, sequenced in a study of T cell changes during pregnancy in multiple sclerosis. TCRdb keeps only in-frame clones here, not all; method: immunoSEQ multiplex PCR. The sample shows around 92,000 clones, 94% of them seen only once. Material: peripheral blood, obtained in the third trimester of pregnancy. Every receptor here comes from a female donor with multiple sclerosis, enrolled in a pregnancy study.

The chain carries TRBV18 and TRBJ1-1, with D tentatively TRBD1 (6 bases). Trimming removed 1 base from V and 5 bases from J, with 17 bases in between. CDR1 is KGHSH and CDR2 is LQKENI in the germline V gene. CDR3 length equals 16 residues. Written as DNA, the CDR3 is TGTGCCAGCTCACCACGACTGGGGCAGGGGAATACTGAAGCTTTCTTT. This encodes CASSPRLGQGNTEAFF.

The rearrangement links TRBV4-3 to TRBJ1-4; D is unresolved. Trimming removed 0 bases at V and 15 bases at J, with 14 bases between. The CDR3 is 13 residues long. Germline CDR1 LGHNA, CDR2 YSLEER. CDR3 residues: CASSQDAETLLFF. The DNA for the CDR3 is TGCGCCAGCAGCCAAGATGCGGAGACGCTATTGTTTTTT.

The table lists this clone with a count of one. V and J are TRBV5-1 and TRBJ2-1, with 7 bases lining up with TRBD1. Per germline, CDR1 SGHRS and CDR2 YFSETQ. V shed 3 bases, J shed 4 bases, and the junction held 7 bases outside the gene matches. The CDR3 extends over 15 amino acids. Written as DNA, the CDR3 is TGCGCCAGCAGCTCTGACGGGACAGTTTACAATGAGCAGTTCTTC. It is translated as CASSSDGTVYNEQFF.

This sequence joins TRBV18 and TRBJ1-1; 9 bases map to TRBD1. The length of the CDR3 is 16 residues. The trim removed 4 bases at V and 2 bases at J, leaving 8 bases unmatched. Looked up from germline, CDR1 is KGHSH and CDR2 is LQKENI. The CDR3 protein is CASSLTGTGSNTEAFF. The CDR3 nucleotides read TGTGCCAGCTCACTTACCGGGACAGGGAGTAACACTGAAGCTTTCTTT. The variable domain in full, completed from reference TRBV18 and TRBJ1-1, reads NAGVMQNPRHLVRRRGQEARLRCSPMKGHSHVYWYRQLPEEGLKFMVYLQKENIIDESGMPKERFSAEFPKEGPSILRIQQVVRGDSAAYFCASSLTGTGSNTEAFFGQGTRLTVV.

The chain combines TRBV5-1 with TRBJ2-6, with 9 bases that match TRBD1. V lost 4 bases, J lost 0 bases, and 5 bases stayed unmatched. CDR3 length equals 17 residues. From germline, CDR1 is SGHRS and CDR2 YFSETQ. The CDR3 nucleotides read TGCGCCAGCAGCATTCGGGACAGGGCCTCTGGGGCCAACGTCCTGACTTTC. Its protein product is CASSIRDRASGANVLTF.

The J gene is TRBJ1-1, the V gene TRBV27, with D unresolved. This CDR3 contains 15 residues. The germline CDR1 and CDR2 sequences are MNHEY and SMNVEV (reference sequence). V was cut by 0 bases and J by 1 base, with 9 bases left in between. CDR3 loop: CASSLSRGGNTEAFF. The CDR3 region has the DNA TGTGCCAGCAGTTTATCGAGAGGTGGGAACACTGAAGCTTTCTTT.

Only a few counts were recorded for this clone. The gene calls are TRBV25-1 and TRBJ1-1; 8 nucleotides line up with TRBD1. The trim removed 4 bases at V and 5 bases at J, leaving 3 bases unmatched. This CDR3 contains 13 residues. In germline, CDR1 is MGHDK, CDR2 SYGVNS. CDR3 DNA: TGTGCCAGCAGTGTGACAGGGGCGACTGAAGCTTTCTTT. This translates into CASSVTGATEAFF.

This chain uses TRBV19 with TRBJ2-1; weak D call: TRBD2 (6 bases). Germline CDR1 reads LNHDA; CDR2 reads SQIVND (reference sequence). Trimming left V 0 bases short and J 0 bases short, with 9 bases between. This CDR3 is 16 amino acids long. CDR3 region: CASSIDHGSSYNEQFF. The CDR3 DNA follows: TGTGCCAGTAGTATAGATCACGGGAGCTCCTACAATGAGCAGTTCTTC.

This clone was picked up a small number of times. The J gene is TRBJ2-2, the V gene TRBV5-1, with D possibly matching TRBD1 (5 bases). CDR1 and CDR2 from the germline V gene are SGHRS and YFSETQ. This CDR3 is built from 14 residues. V lost 7 bases and J lost 2, with 12 bases in between. The CDR3 spells CASQAGINTGELFF. The CDR3, as DNA: TGCGCCAGCCAAGCAGGGATTAACACCGGGGAGCTGTTTTTT.

The rearrangement uses TRBV7-2 and TRBJ2-7; TRBD2 matches at 7 bases. The CDR3 totals 15 residues. Germline values: CDR1 SGHTA, CDR2 FQGNSA. The junction had 7 bases not matched to a gene; V was cut back by 1 base and J by 4 bases. CDR3 in amino acids: CASSLVAAGLYEQYF. The CDR3 nucleotides read TGTGCCAGCAGCTTAGTAGCAGCGGGACTGTACGAGCAGTACTTC.

This chain connects TRBV6-1 to TRBJ2-3; 10 nucleotides line up with TRBD1. The germline V gene encodes CDR1 MNHNS and CDR2 SASEGT. The CDR3 consists of 15 residues. Unmatched junction bases numbered 4, after V lost 6 bases and J lost 1 base. The CDR3 here is CASSRGQGGTDTQYF. In DNA, the CDR3 is TGTGCCAGCAGCCGAGGACAGGGGGGCACAGATACGCAGTATTTT.

CDR3 bases: TGTGCCAGCAGCCAAGAGCCTAGCGGAGCGTCCAAAAACATTCAGTACTTC. Protein product: CASSQEPSGASKNIQYF. This sequence joins TRBV4-2 and TRBJ2-4; 7 bases agree with TRBD2. Per germline, CDR1 LGHNA and CDR2 YNFKEQ. The CDR3 spans 17 residues. Trimming cost V 0 bases and J 2 bases; bases outside gene matches: 7.

The V call is TRBV19, the J call TRBJ2-3; D perhaps matches TRBD2 (6 bases). From germline, CDR1 is LNHDA and CDR2 SQIVND (reference sequence). Deletions cut 5 bases from V and 6 bases from J, with 21 bases between. This CDR3 has 16 amino acids. The CDR3 region has the DNA TGTGCCAGTAGTCGCGGGGCACCATTCTTACTGGATACGCAGTATTTT. Amino acid sequence: CASSRGAPFLLDTQYF.

The chain links TRBV27 to TRBJ1-2, with a tentative D call TRBD1 (5 bases). Per germline, CDR1 MNHEY and CDR2 SMNVEV (reference sequence). Trimming stripped 4 bases from V and 4 bases from J, with 13 bases between. The CDR3 is 14 residues long. CDR3 region: CASSSFRGTYGYTF. The CDR3 nucleotides read TGTGCCAGCAGTTCCTTTAGGGGAACCTATGGCTACACCTTC.

As DNA, the CDR3 is TGCGCCAGCAGCTTGGCCGGGACAGCCTACGAGCAGTACTTC. It yields the protein CASSLAGTAYEQYF. The chain joins TRBV5-1 to TRBJ2-7; 7 positions match TRBD1. This CDR3 is built from 14 residues. Germline CDR1 reads SGHRS; CDR2 reads YFSETQ. V gave up 0 bases and J gave up 2 bases; unmatched junction bases: 2.

The chain is built from TRBV29-1 and TRBJ1-2; no firm D call. Trimming left V 6 bases short and J 8 bases short, with 10 bases between. The CDR3 is 10 residues long. Germline values: CDR1 SQVTM, CDR2 ANQGSEA. CDR3 region: CSVPGVGYTF. In nucleotides, the CDR3 is TGCAGCGTCCCCGGGGTAGGCTACACCTTC.

The V call is TRBV28, the J call TRBJ1-5, with 7 positions matching TRBD1. The germline gives CDR1 MDHEN, CDR2 SYDVKM. The CDR3 is 14 amino acids. V was pared by 5 bases and J by 3 bases, with 4 bases of the junction left unmatched. DNA of the CDR3: TGTGCCAGCAGTCGCAGGGGGTCCAATCAGCCCCAGCATTTT. It is translated as CASSRRGSNQPQHF.

The V gene is TRBV6-1, the J gene TRBJ1-1; 9 bases line up with TRBD1. This CDR3 spans 15 amino acids. Trimming cost V 7 bases and J 2 bases; bases outside gene matches: 8. Germline V lookup: CDR1 MNHNS, CDR2 SASEGT. The CDR3 loop is CASNPRGQGNTEAFF. CDR3 DNA: TGTGCCAGCAACCCTCGGGGACAGGGTAACACTGAAGCTTTCTTT.

The chain employs TRBV27 and TRBJ2-7; D perhaps matches TRBD2 (6 bases). The V gene lost 3 bases and the J gene lost 7 bases, with 10 bases spanning the gap. The germline V gene has CDR1 MNHEY and CDR2 SMNVEV (reference sequence). CDR3 length equals 12 residues. In DNA, the CDR3 is TGTGCCAGCAGTTTGGAGGGGAGGGAGCAGTACTTC. It specifies CASSLEGREQYF.

V usage is TRBV11-3 and J usage is TRBJ2-7, with a possible D match to TRBD2 (6 bases). Deletions cut 5 bases from V and 2 bases from J, with 10 bases between. The CDR3 has 13 amino acids. Germline CDR1 SGHNT, CDR2 YENEEA. DNA of the CDR3: TGTGCCAGCAGCCTAGGCGGGACCTACGAGCAGTACTTC. Translated, it gives CASSLGGTYEQYF.

The chain couples TRBV7-8 to TRBJ2-1; 11 nucleotides agree with TRBD2. V dropped 6 bases and J dropped 4; count of bases not matched to a gene: 5. Germline lookup yields CDR1 SGHVS and CDR2 FQNEAQ. There are 15 residues in the CDR3. The CDR3 region is CASRQGLADYNEQFF. As DNA, the CDR3 is TGTGCCAGCAGACAGGGACTAGCGGATTACAATGAGCAGTTCTTC. The complete variable domain, with remaining parts taken from reference TRBV7-8 and TRBJ2-1, reads GAGVSQSPRYKVAKRGQDVALRCDPISGHVSLFWYQQALGQGPEFLTYFQNEAQLDKSGLPSDRFFAERPEGSVSTLKIQRTQQEDSAVYLCASRQGLADYNEQFFGPGTRLTVL.